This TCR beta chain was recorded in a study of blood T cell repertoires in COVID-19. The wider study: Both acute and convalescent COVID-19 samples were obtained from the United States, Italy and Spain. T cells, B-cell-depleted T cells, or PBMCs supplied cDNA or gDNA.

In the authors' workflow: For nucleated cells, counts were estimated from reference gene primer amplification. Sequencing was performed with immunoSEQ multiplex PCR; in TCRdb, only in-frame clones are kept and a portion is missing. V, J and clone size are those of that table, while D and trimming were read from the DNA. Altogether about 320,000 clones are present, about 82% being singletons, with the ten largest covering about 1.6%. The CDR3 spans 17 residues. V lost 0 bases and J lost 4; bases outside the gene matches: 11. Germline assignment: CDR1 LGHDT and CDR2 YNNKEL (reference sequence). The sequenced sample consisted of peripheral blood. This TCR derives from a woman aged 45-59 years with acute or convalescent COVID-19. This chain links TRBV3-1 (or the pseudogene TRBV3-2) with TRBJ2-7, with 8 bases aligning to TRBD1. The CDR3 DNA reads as TGTGCCAGCAGCCAAGAGTGGGGCGGACAGGGAAGGTACGAGCAGTACTTC. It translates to CASSQEWGGQGRYEQYF.